This TCR beta chain emerged from a study of blood T cell repertoires in COVID-19. Study overall: Sources were T cells, B-cell-depleted T cells, or PBMCs; the material itself was cDNA or gDNA.

The germline gives CDR1 MNHNY, CDR2 SVGAGI (reference sequence). Trimming removed 5 bases from V and 10 bases from J; junction bases left unmatched: 10. There are 16 residues in the CDR3. Repertoires were generated with immunoSEQ multiplex PCR, while TCRdb's copy carries only in-frame clones and drops some. The sample contains about 66,000 clones, roughly 77% of which appear only once. The sample was peripheral blood. The chain links TRBV6-6 to TRBJ2-1; 14 bases map to TRBD2. This TCR was sampled from a human donor in a cohort sampled during active COVID-19. CDR3 bases: TGTGCCAGCAGTCCAATAGGGACTAGCGGGAGCCCCGAGCAGTTCTTC. It yields the protein CASSPIGTSGSPEQFF.